What follows is one T cell receptor beta chain and its context. Its antigen remains undetermined. Within one base of it there is no much larger clone, and no base qualities were kept. This entry belongs to a study of ipilimumab plus nivolumab after autologous stem cell transplantation (dated by TCRdb to the early 2020s). Looking at the study overall: Trial patients received a median of roughly five ipilimumab doses and fewer than 10 nivolumab doses. Patients in the trial were undergoing autologous transplant and had high-risk diffuse large B cell lymphoma, mature T cell lymphoma, or multiple myeloma. Approximately 36 patients made up the trial's intent-to-treat population.

CDR1 and CDR2, per the germline V gene, are SQVTM and ANQGSEA. Deletion took 7 bases off V and 2 bases off J, with a span of 9 bases between the germline ends. From cysteine to phenylalanine, the CDR3 is 11 amino acids long. CDR3 DNA is the only sequence kept; it has 33 bases, read in frame from the first base. Ipilimumab was given at 1 mg/kg intravenously on day 1 of selected weeks, and checkpoint therapy started 14 to 28 days after autologous transplant. Nivolumab was given at 3 mg/kg intravenously on day 1 of weeks 1, 4, 7, 10, and every two weeks through week 26. The study was a Phase Ib clinical trial testing combined checkpoint inhibition with ipilimumab and nivolumab as consolidation after autologous stem cell transplantation. The library relied on the immunoSEQ multiplex PCR assay. This is the immuneACCESS table as TCRdb keeps it, with only in-frame sequences that have V and J called. A part of the clones is gone; compared with another copy, unresolved V genes explain less than half, and the rest is unexplained. The table for this sample lists about 15,000 clones; 65% to 85% of them were counted only once. Roughly a tenth of the sample is taken by the ten largest.

The research as a whole found: Per the authors, a biologic rationale for further study of the post-transplant checkpoint inhibition approach was offered by T cell receptor repertoire, regulatory T cell phenotype and gut microbiota profiles. Combined checkpoint inhibition as post-transplant consolidation was concluded by the authors to appear tolerable.

This clonotype originated in a male donor with primary mediastinal lymphoma. The sequence is built from TRBV29-1 and TRBJ2-7, with the D gene call left open. The specimen was PBMCs, collected in a trial of ipilimumab plus nivolumab as post-transplant consolidation. The CDR3 reads CSARAAYEQYF. The DNA reads as follows: TGCAGCGCAAGAGCAGCCTACGAGCAGTACTTC.